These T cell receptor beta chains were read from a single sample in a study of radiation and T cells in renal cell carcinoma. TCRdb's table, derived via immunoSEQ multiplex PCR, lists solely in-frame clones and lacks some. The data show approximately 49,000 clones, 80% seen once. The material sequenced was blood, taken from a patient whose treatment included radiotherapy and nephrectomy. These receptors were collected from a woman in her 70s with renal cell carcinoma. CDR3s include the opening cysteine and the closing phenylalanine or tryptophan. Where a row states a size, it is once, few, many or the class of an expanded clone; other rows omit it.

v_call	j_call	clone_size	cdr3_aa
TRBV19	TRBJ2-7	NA	CASSPRLGDSRPSEQYF
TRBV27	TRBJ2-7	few	CASSLAGGRQYF
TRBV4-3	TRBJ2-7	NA	CASSQDFGTNHEQYF
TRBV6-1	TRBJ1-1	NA	CASSDALNTEAFF
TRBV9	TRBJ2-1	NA	CASSSWPDNEQFF
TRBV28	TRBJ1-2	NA	CASSRPGQGRNYGYTF
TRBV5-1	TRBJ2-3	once	CASTAEEVSTDTQYF
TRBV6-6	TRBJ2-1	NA	CASRGAGDGYNEQFF
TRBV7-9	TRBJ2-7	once	CASSLVAGGYEQYF
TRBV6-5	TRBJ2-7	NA	CASSYSTSGASYEQYF
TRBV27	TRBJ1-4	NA	CASSSGRWNEKLFF
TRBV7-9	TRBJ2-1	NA	CASSYRLAGMSSYNEQFF
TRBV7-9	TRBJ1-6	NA	CASSLDQWGATLHF
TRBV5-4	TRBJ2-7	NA	CASSAAGTLMYEQYF
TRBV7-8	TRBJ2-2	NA	CASSLVGSRFSGELFF
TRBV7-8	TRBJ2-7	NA	CASSLAGGQGYEQYF
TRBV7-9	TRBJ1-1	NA	CASSPTGRNTEAFF
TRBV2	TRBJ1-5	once	CASSSETGAGQPQHF
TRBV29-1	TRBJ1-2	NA	CSVDWGYTF
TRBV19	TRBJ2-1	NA	CASSSTSGRYNEQFF
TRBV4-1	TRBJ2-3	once	CASSQLREFGTDTQYF
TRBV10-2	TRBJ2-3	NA	CASRGQISTDTQYF
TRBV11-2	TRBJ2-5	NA	CASSLVHSKSQETQYF
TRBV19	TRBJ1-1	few	CATGTAGYITEAFF
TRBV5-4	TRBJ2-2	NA	CASTGQGARTGELFF
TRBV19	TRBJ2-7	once	CASSYPGTSYEQYF
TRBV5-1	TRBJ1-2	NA	CASTPDGSGSYGYTF
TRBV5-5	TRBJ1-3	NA	CASSRTGPGNTIYF
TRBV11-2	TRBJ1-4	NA	CASSFRQYATNEKLFF
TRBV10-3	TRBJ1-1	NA	CAIQQGAETEAFF
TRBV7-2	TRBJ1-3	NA	CASSVTGGLSGNTIYF
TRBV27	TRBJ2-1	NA	CASSSRGGGNEQFF
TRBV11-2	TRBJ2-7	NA	CASSLGGTSYEQYF
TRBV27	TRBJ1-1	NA	CASSPLPQSAEAFF
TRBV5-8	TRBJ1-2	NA	CASSLAPFQGAAGYTF
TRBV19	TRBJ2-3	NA	CASSIGGRSGDTQYF
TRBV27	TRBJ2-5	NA	CASSPTAAGEQYF
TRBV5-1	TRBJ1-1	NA	CASSLEPRPGHGGPEAFF
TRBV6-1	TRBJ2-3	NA	CASSSGTISTDTQYF
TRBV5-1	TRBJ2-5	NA	CASSSVLGTALPTRETQYF
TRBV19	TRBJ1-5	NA	CASKLGNQPQHF
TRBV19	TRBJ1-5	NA	CASSITRGPSNQPQHF
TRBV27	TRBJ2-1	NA	CASALGVYNEQFF
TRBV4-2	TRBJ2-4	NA	CASSQEGSGTLNIQYF
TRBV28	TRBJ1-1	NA	CASSSPRTEAFF
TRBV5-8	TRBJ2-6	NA	CASSLGTTGANVLTF
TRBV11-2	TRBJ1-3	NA	CASSPREGPSGNTIYF
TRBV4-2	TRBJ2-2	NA	CASSQDISANTGELFF
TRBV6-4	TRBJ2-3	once	CASSEAGASSTDTQYF
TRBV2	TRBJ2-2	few	CASSVHVATGELFF
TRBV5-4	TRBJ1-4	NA	CASSLTGGLREKLFF
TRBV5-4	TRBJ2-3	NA	CASSPGGQGNTDTQYF